These 14 T cell receptor beta chains originate from one sample sequenced in a study of T cell changes during pregnancy in multiple sclerosis. Produced via immunoSEQ multiplex PCR; TCRdb's table is partial and in-frame only. This sample has some 39,000 clones, with over 80% found just once. Sequencing was carried out using PBMCs (not recorded whether the cells were cultured). The receptor source for this set is a female donor with multiple sclerosis, enrolled in a pregnancy study.

The CDR3 nucleotides read TGCGCCAGCAGCCGAAGGTACCCCCGGTCCTACAATGAGCAGTTCTTC. Its protein product is CASSRRYPRSYNEQFF. The chain uses TRBV4-1 and TRBJ2-1; D gene ambiguous. V lost 4 bases and J 1 base, leaving 14 bases between the germline ends. Germline V gives CDR1 MGHRA, CDR2 YSYEKL. The CDR3 has 16 residues.

The chain has TRBV11-2 and TRBJ2-5; the D gene is possibly TRBD2 (5 bases). The CDR3 has 15 residues. Looked up from germline, CDR1 is SGHAT and CDR2 is FQNNGV. V was trimmed by 0 bases and J by 4 bases, leaving 12 bases between them. CDR3 sequence reads: CASSLDLALGETQYF. The CDR3 DNA is TGTGCCAGCAGCTTAGATCTAGCTCTGGGAGAGACCCAGTACTTC.

V is TRBV4-1 and J is TRBJ2-7; tentatively, D is TRBD1 (5 bases). V was pared by 1 base and J by 4 bases, with 11 bases between. The CDR3 sequence is 14 residues long. In germline, CDR1 is MGHRA, CDR2 YSYEKL. The CDR3, as DNA: TGCGCCAGCAGCCAAGTAGGGGTTGGGTACGAGCAGTACTTC. Protein: CASSQVGVGYEQYF.

This chain connects TRBV19 to TRBJ1-2; D gene ambiguous. Germline CDR1 LNHDA, CDR2 SQIVND (reference sequence). The CDR3 runs 16 residues. V was shortened by 4 bases and J by 2 bases, with 17 bases between the two germline ends. The CDR3 DNA reads TGTGCCAGTAGTAGATCGGGGATGGGCAAAAACTATGGCTACACCTTC. Its translation: CASSRSGMGKNYGYTF.

This chain connects TRBV27 to TRBJ2-7; tentative D call: TRBD1 (6 bases). Trimming removed 5 bases at V and 1 base at J, with 18 bases between. Germline CDR1 and CDR2: MNHEY and SMNVEV (reference sequence). This CDR3 spans 16 amino acids. The CDR3 loop reads CASSTLTGLTSYEQYF. The CDR3 DNA follows: TGTGCCAGCAGTACATTGACAGGCCTAACTTCCTACGAGCAGTACTTC.

The chain combines TRBV2 with TRBJ2-2; no clear D gene. The CDR3 sequence is 13 residues long. CDR1 SNHLY and CDR2 FYNNEI come from the germline V gene. Trimming stripped 4 bases from V and 3 bases from J, with 6 bases between. The CDR3 loop reads CASSGQDTGELFF. CDR3 coding DNA: TGTGCCAGCAGTGGTCAGGACACCGGGGAGCTGTTTTTT.

The genes are TRBV5-8 and TRBJ2-5; TRBD2 aligns across 8 bases. Germline V gene sequence: CDR1 SGHTS, CDR2 YDEGEE. The CDR3 is 14 residues long. V shed 3 bases, J shed 5 bases, and the junction held 6 bases outside the gene matches. The CDR3 DNA sequence: TGTGCCAGCAGCTCTGGGACTAGACGGGAGACCCAGTACTTC. Translated, it gives CASSSGTRRETQYF.

This chain links TRBV6-4 with TRBJ2-1; 7 bases fit TRBD2. V trimming: 0 bases; J trimming: 3 bases; junction bases outside the gene matches: 5. Germline CDR1 MRHNA, CDR2 SNTAGT. This CDR3 region has 16 residues. CDR3 residues: CASSDSRGSDYNEQFF. The CDR3 bases are TGTGCCAGCAGTGACTCGCGCGGGAGCGACTACAATGAGCAGTTCTTC.

The chain couples TRBV19 to TRBJ2-7; D uncertain. The CDR3 loop spans 14 amino acids. Germline-derived CDR1 and CDR2 are LNHDA and SQIVND (reference sequence). Trimming took 1 base from V and 3 from J, leaving 10 bases between them. The CDR3 here is CASSIGSGDYEQYF. The CDR3, as DNA: TGTGCCAGTAGTATAGGGTCTGGAGACTACGAGCAGTACTTC. The full variable domain, rest sourced from reference TRBV19 and TRBJ2-7, is DGGITQSPKYLFRKEGQNVTLSCEQNLNHDAMYWYRQDPGQGLRLIYYSQIVNDFQKGDIAEGYSVSREKKESFPLTVTSAQKNPTAFYLCASSIGSGDYEQYFGPGTRLTVT.

This chain uses TRBV10-2 with TRBJ2-3; D is undetermined. CDR3 length: 13 amino acids. Germline CDR1 reads WSHSY; CDR2 reads SAAADI. Between the trimmed V and J ends, which lost 6 bases and 2 bases, there was a span of 9 bases. This chain's CDR3 is CASRVASTDTQYF. In DNA form, the CDR3 reads TGCGCCAGCAGGGTGGCATCCACAGATACGCAGTATTTT.

V usage is TRBV28 and J usage is TRBJ2-3; 7 bases line up with TRBD1. The V gene end was trimmed by 3 bases and the J gene end by 2 bases; junction bases not matched to a gene: 5. CDR1 and CDR2 (germline): MDHEN, SYDVKM. The CDR3 covers 15 residues. Here the CDR3 reads CASSFVTGDTDTQYF. CDR3 nucleotides: TGTGCCAGCAGTTTTGTCACAGGGGACACAGATACGCAGTATTTT.

The chain joins TRBV27 to TRBJ2-7; 12 bases line up with TRBD2. With V trimmed by 10 bases and J by 4 bases, 11 bases remained unmatched. Germline values: CDR1 MNHEY, CDR2 SMNVEV (reference sequence). The CDR3 length is 15 residues. This chain's CDR3 is CATATPTSGSYEQYF. DNA for the CDR3: TGTGCCACCGCAACACCGACTAGCGGGAGTTACGAGCAGTACTTC.

The V gene is TRBV11-2, the J gene TRBJ2-1; D call uncertain. Trimming removed 1 base from V and 3 bases from J, with 10 bases in between. From germline, CDR1 is SGHAT and CDR2 FQNNGV. The CDR3 is 15 residues long. In DNA form, the CDR3 reads TGTGCCAGCAGCTTAGTCGGCCAGAACTACAATGAGCAGTTCTTC. Its protein product is CASSLVGQNYNEQFF.

V usage is TRBV5-1 and J usage is TRBJ2-7; D perhaps matches TRBD2 (5 bases). Germline CDR1 SGHRS, CDR2 YFSETQ. The CDR3 consists of 18 residues. Trimming took off 4 bases at V and 0 bases at J, with 23 bases between the two ends. CDR3 protein: CASSKSGGKNPSSYEQYF. The DNA of the CDR3 is TGCGCCAGCAGCAAGAGCGGAGGTAAGAACCCGAGCTCCTACGAGCAGTACTTC.